This entry lists 25 T cell receptor beta chains sequenced from one sample in a study of blood T cell repertoires in COVID-19. Some clones are missing from TCRdb's copy, which holds only in-frame ones; the method was immunoSEQ multiplex PCR. The sample lists approximately 260,000 clones; roughly nine tenths were seen once. Sequenced sample: peripheral blood. The receptors were sampled from a woman between 35 and 50 years old who had recovered from COVID-19.

J is TRBJ2-3 and V is TRBV10-3; TRBD2 matches at 7 bases. After removal of 2 bases from V and 2 bases from J, the junction contained 4 bases not matched to a gene. This CDR3 is 15 amino acids long. Germline-derived CDR1 and CDR2 are ENHRY and SYGVKD. CDR3 in amino acids: CAISEGSGTTDTQYF. The DNA for the CDR3 is TGTGCCATCAGTGAGGGGAGCGGGACCACAGATACGCAGTATTTT.

This clone was observed a single time. V is TRBV5-1 and J is TRBJ2-5; 12 nucleotides agree with TRBD1. CDR1 is SGHRS, CDR2 YFSETQ, per germline. The ends lost 3 bases at V and 4 bases at J; junction bases unmatched: 7. This CDR3 region has 16 residues. The CDR3 loop reads CASSYSGTGGGETQYF. The DNA of the CDR3 is TGCGCCAGCAGCTACTCCGGGACAGGGGGCGGAGAGACCCAGTACTTC. Complete variable domain (other parts from reference TRBV5-1 and TRBJ2-5): KAGVTQTPRYLIKTRGQQVTLSCSPISGHRSVSWYQQTPGQGLQFLFEYFSETQRNKGNFPGRFSGRQFSNSRSEMNVSTLELGDSALYLCASSYSGTGGGETQYFGPGTRLLVL.

The V call is TRBV28, the J call TRBJ2-1; a weak D match, TRBD1 (6 bases). V dropped 3 bases and J dropped 9 bases, with 15 bases sitting between them. The CDR3 spans 14 residues. Germline CDR1 and CDR2: MDHEN and SYDVKM. The CDR3 nucleotides read TGTGCCAGCAGTTTTCTGACAGGCCGAAGTGAGCAGTTCTTC. Its protein is CASSFLTGRSEQFF.

V usage is TRBV6-6 and J usage is TRBJ2-3; 14 positions match TRBD2. The germline CDR1 and CDR2 sequences are MNHNY and SVGAGI (reference sequence). The CDR3 spans 18 residues. The junction had 13 bases not matched to a gene; V was cut back by 5 bases and J by 6 bases. CDR3 in DNA: TGTGCCAGCAGTCCCGACCGGGGACTAGCGGGAGTTTCCGATACGCAGTATTTT. It translates to CASSPDRGLAGVSDTQYF.

V gene TRBV5-1 combines with J gene TRBJ2-2; 7 bases align to TRBD2. CDR1 and CDR2 (germline): SGHRS, YFSETQ. The CDR3 totals 14 residues. The V and J ends lost 4 bases and 7 bases, in that order; junction bases with no gene match: 7. CDR3 residues: CASSHRGRVGELFF. CDR3 in DNA: TGCGCCAGCAGCCACCGCGGGAGAGTCGGGGAGCTGTTTTTT.

This clone was counted once. The chain is built from TRBV5-1 and TRBJ1-1; a possible D gene is TRBD1 (6 bases). Germline CDR1 SGHRS, CDR2 YFSETQ. V was pared by 4 bases and J by 4 bases, with 14 bases between. This CDR3 comprises 14 residues. The CDR3, as DNA: TGCGCCAGCAGCCTCACGCAGGGGAGCACTGAAGCTTTCTTT. Protein: CASSLTQGSTEAFF.

CDR3: CASRSKTLGGQPQHF. The CDR3 nucleotides are TGTGCCAGCAGATCAAAGACCCTAGGGGGCCAGCCCCAGCATTTT. The V call is TRBV6-6, the J call TRBJ1-5; 7 bases are a match to TRBD1. V dropped 6 bases and J dropped 7; count of bases not matched to a gene: 12. The V gene's germline CDR1 is MNHNY and CDR2 SVGAGI (reference sequence). The CDR3 has 15 residues.

The chain links TRBV28 to TRBJ1-1, with D possibly being TRBD1 (5 bases). This CDR3 has 15 residues. CDR1 is MDHEN and CDR2 is SYDVKM in the germline V gene. V was pared by 7 bases and J by 4 bases, with 19 bases between. CDR3: CASTYSGASGTEAFF. The CDR3 DNA follows: TGTGCCAGCACCTATAGCGGGGCAAGTGGCACTGAAGCTTTCTTT.

The chain is built from TRBV11-2 and TRBJ1-2; D is undetermined. The CDR3 extends over 17 amino acids. Germline V gene data show CDR1 as SGHAT and CDR2 as FQNNGV. V was trimmed by 5 bases and J by 2 bases, leaving 21 bases between them. CDR3 sequence reads: CASSPLRGGGRNYGYTF. The DNA for the CDR3 is TGTGCCAGCAGCCCCCTGCGGGGAGGAGGGAGGAACTATGGCTACACCTTC.

The CDR3 reads CASSTSRQAWDGYTF. The CDR3 DNA follows: TGTGCCAGCAGCACCAGCCGACAGGCATGGGATGGCTACACCTTC. The chain joins TRBV7-9 to TRBJ1-2; a weak D match, TRBD1 (6 bases). CDR3 length equals 15 residues. In germline, CDR1 is SEHNR, CDR2 FQNEAQ (reference sequence). The germline V and J ends were trimmed by 5 bases and 6 bases, with 19 bases remaining between them.

This chain's CDR3 is CATSDSGERPGTGTSDTQYF. The CDR3 DNA reads as TGTGCCACCAGTGATAGCGGAGAGCGGCCCGGGACAGGGACATCAGATACGCAGTATTTT. The J gene is TRBJ2-3, the V gene TRBV24-1; 9 bases line up with TRBD1. The V and J ends lost 3 bases and 4 bases, in that order; junction bases with no gene match: 19. The CDR3 loop spans 20 amino acids. In germline, CDR1 is KGHDR, CDR2 SFDVKD.

The chain joins TRBV6-6 to TRBJ1-2; 7 nucleotides agree with TRBD1. Germline CDR1 is MNHNY and CDR2 is SVGAGI (reference sequence). The CDR3 loop spans 16 amino acids. J lost 4 bases, V lost 2 bases, and 10 bases had no gene match. The CDR3 reads CASSYTGGGRVYGYTF. In DNA form, the CDR3 reads TGTGCCAGCAGTTACACGGGAGGGGGCCGGGTCTATGGCTACACCTTC.

The rearrangement joins TRBV5-1 to TRBJ1-2; 8 bases fit TRBD1. The germline CDR1 and CDR2 sequences are SGHRS and YFSETQ. The CDR3 sequence is 14 residues long. With 9 bases clipped from V and 0 bases from J, the junction kept 7 bases outside the gene matches. This CDR3 is CATSWTGSNYGYTF. CDR3 DNA: TGCGCCACCTCTTGGACAGGGTCTAACTATGGCTACACCTTC.

This rearrangement joins TRBV5-1 to TRBJ1-4; D is undetermined. The CDR3 runs to 16 residues. Germline loops: CDR1 SGHRS, CDR2 YFSETQ. Trimming removed 0 bases from V and 0 bases from J, with 9 bases in between. CDR3 amino acids: CASSLARSSTNEKLFF. As DNA, the CDR3 is TGCGCCAGCAGCTTGGCGAGGTCCTCAACTAATGAAAAACTGTTTTTT. Full variable domain (outside the CDR3, taken from reference TRBV5-1 and TRBJ1-4): KAGVTQTPRYLIKTRGQQVTLSCSPISGHRSVSWYQQTPGQGLQFLFEYFSETQRNKGNFPGRFSGRQFSNSRSEMNVSTLELGDSALYLCASSLARSSTNEKLFFGSGTQLSVL.

V usage is TRBV6-5 and J usage is TRBJ2-2, with D tentatively TRBD2 (5 bases). This CDR3 contains 14 residues. Trimming shortened V by 1 base and J by 6 bases, and 9 bases separated the two germline ends. The V gene's germline CDR1 is MNHEY and CDR2 SVGAGI. DNA for the CDR3: TGTGCCAGCAGTTACTATGGAGGTGCCGGGGAGCTGTTTTTT. Translation gives CASSYYGGAGELFF.

The chain uses TRBV14 and TRBJ2-2; 7 bases fit TRBD1. V lost 3 bases and J lost 6; bases outside the gene matches: 10. Per germline, CDR1 SGHDN and CDR2 FVKESK. This CDR3 region has 16 residues. In DNA, the CDR3 is TGTGCCAGCAGCCACTCGAGGGGGCAGGGGCCCGGGGAGCTGTTTTTT. It encodes CASSHSRGQGPGELFF. The full variable domain, in which reference TRBV14 and TRBJ2-2 provide the parts outside the CDR3, is EAGVTQFPSHSVIEKGQTVTLRCDPISGHDNLYWYRRVMGKEIKFLLHFVKESKQDESGMPNNRFLAERTGGTYSTLKVQPAELEDSGVYFCASSHSRGQGPGELFFGEGSRLTVL.

This clone was picked up a small number of times. This chain joins TRBV28 and TRBJ1-4; TRBD1 is a possible D gene (6 bases). CDR3 size: 14 residues. The V gene lost 3 bases and the J gene lost 8 bases, with 13 bases spanning the gap. The germline V gene has CDR1 MDHEN and CDR2 SYDVKM. This chain's CDR3 is CASSLEVRGEKLFF. CDR3 in DNA: TGTGCCAGCAGTTTGGAGGTCAGGGGCGAAAAACTGTTTTTT.

A single count supports this clone. The V gene is TRBV15, the J gene TRBJ1-2, with no clear D. Germline V CDR1 and CDR2: LNHNV, YYDKDF (reference sequence). The length of the CDR3 is 16 residues. V was cut by 5 bases and J by 4 bases, with 20 bases left in between. The CDR3 reads CATSEGYQQLGYGYTF. CDR3 nucleotides: TGTGCCACCAGCGAGGGCTACCAACAGTTAGGCTATGGCTACACCTTC.

This rearrangement joins TRBV6-5 to TRBJ2-7; 10 bases line up with TRBD2. V shed 6 bases, J shed 2 bases, and the junction held 7 bases outside the gene matches. This CDR3 has 15 amino acids. CDR1 and CDR2 (germline): MNHEY, SVGAGI. CDR3 loop: CASSLGLARTYEQYV. For the CDR3, the DNA is TGTGCCAGCAGCTTGGGACTAGCGCGCACCTACGAGCAGTACGTC.

This clone was seen only once. In nucleotides, the CDR3 is TGTGCCAGCAGCCAAGGGACAGATAACTATGGCTACACCTTC. It yields the protein CASSQGTDNYGYTF. V is TRBV3-1 (or the pseudogene TRBV3-2) and J is TRBJ1-2, with D perhaps TRBD1 (6 bases). V lost 1 base and J 1 base, leaving 7 bases between the germline ends. The V gene's germline CDR1 is LGHDT and CDR2 YNNKEL (reference sequence). CDR3 size: 14 residues.

In DNA, the CDR3 is TGTGCCAGCTCACCGAGAGCCCGCGGTGGAGATACGCAGTATTTT. Its protein product is CASSPRARGGDTQYF. The chain links TRBV18 to TRBJ2-3; D uncertain. V lost 3 bases to trimming and J lost 5 bases, with 15 bases between them. CDR1 KGHSH and CDR2 LQKENI come from the germline V gene. The CDR3 spans 15 residues.

This sequence joins TRBV21-1 and TRBJ2-1; TRBD1, the table's D call, lacks a check against the DNA. TRBV21-1 is classified as a pseudogene. This CDR3 has 15 residues. The CDR3 loop reads CASSDTGGNINEQFF. In nucleotides, the CDR3 is TGTGCCAGCAGCGACACAGGGGGCAATATAAATGAGCAGTTCTTC.

This chain uses TRBV2 with TRBJ1-4, with D possibly matching TRBD1 (6 bases). CDR3 length equals 15 residues. Per the germline V gene, CDR1 is SNHLY and CDR2 is FYNNEI. V was cut by 6 bases and J by 8 bases, with 19 bases left in between. The CDR3 region is CASSGTRGVGEKLFF. The CDR3 DNA follows: TGTGCCAGCAGCGGGACCAGGGGTGTGGGGGAAAAACTGTTTTTT. The full variable domain, rest sourced from reference TRBV2 and TRBJ1-4, is EPEVTQTPSHQVTQMGQEVILRCVPISNHLYFYWYRQILGQKVEFLVSFYNNEISEKSEIFDDQFSVERPDGSNFTLKIRSTKLEDSAMYFCASSGTRGVGEKLFFGSGTQLSVL.

This clone came up once. The chain links TRBV30 to TRBJ1-1, with TRBD1 matching over 9 bases. V dropped 3 bases and J dropped 13; count of bases not matched to a gene: 9. Germline V CDR1 and CDR2: GTSNPN, SVGIG (reference sequence). This CDR3 contains 12 residues. This chain's CDR3 is CAWRGRDREVFF. The CDR3 DNA follows: TGTGCCTGGAGGGGCCGGGACAGGGAGGTTTTCTTT.

The chain combines TRBV21-1 with TRBJ1-1; TRBD1, as called in the table, went unchecked against the DNA. TRBV21-1 constitutes a pseudogene. The CDR3 is 15 amino acids. This CDR3 is CASSPHRERTTEAFF. DNA for the CDR3: TGTGCCAGCAGCCCTCACAGGGAGCGTACCACTGAAGCTTTCTTT.